This TCR beta chain emerged from a study of T cell changes during pregnancy in multiple sclerosis. Assay: immunoSEQ multiplex PCR; the TCRdb copy retains only in-frame clones and omits some. The sample records some 60,000 clones, approximately 90% being singletons. The germline gives CDR1 LNHDA, CDR2 SQIVND (reference sequence). CDR3 length: 17 amino acids. V was trimmed by 4 bases and J by 2 bases, leaving 18 bases between them. This chain connects TRBV19 to TRBJ2-1; tentative D call: TRBD1 (6 bases). The source material was peripheral blood, sampled in the first trimester of pregnancy. This sequence originates from a female donor in good health, enrolled as a control in a pregnancy study. The CDR3 protein is CASSKKTGTGAYNEQFF. The CDR3 DNA reads TGTGCCAGTAGTAAGAAAACAGGGACCGGCGCCTACAATGAGCAGTTCTTC.